What follows is one TCR beta chain and its context. The antigen remains unidentified. Stem cell-like memory, regulatory, central memory and naive CD4+ cells were sorted via CD45RO/CCR7/CD25/CD127/CD95/CD27. These data belong to a study of beta chain features in type 1 diabetes. Study-level results: People with Type 1 diabetes carried modestly yet significantly shorter TCRB CDR3s in all four CD4+ subsets.

CDR3 length: 17 residues. J was trimmed by 1 base and V by 7 bases; bases with no gene match: 11. Germline V gene sequence: CDR1 MGHDK, CDR2 SYGVNS. Expressed TCRB transcripts got sequenced, as all isolated RNA was reverse transcribed. Sequenced by immunoSEQ multiplex PCR; TCRdb stores in-frame clones only, minus some. The data hold some 170,000 clones, with roughly 65% observed a single time. The V gene is TRBV25-1, the J gene TRBJ2-3, with TRBD2 matching 10 bases. The receptor was isolated from a man between 25 and 39 years old with type 1 diabetes. Sequencing used naive CD4+ T cells from blood. CDR3 bases: TGTGCCAGCACCCCCAGGAGCGGGGGGGCGGGCACAGATACGCAGTATTTT. It is translated as CASTPRSGGAGTDTQYF.